This TCR beta chain originates from a study of shared clonotypes between healthy human individuals. The V gene's germline CDR1 is SGHAT and CDR2 FQDESV (reference sequence). J lost 1 base, V lost 3 bases, and 2 bases had no gene match. This CDR3 contains 15 residues. Sequenced by immunoSEQ multiplex PCR; TCRdb stores in-frame clones only, minus some. The sample shows over 850,000 clones, 78% of them seen only once. The source is a man aged 18-30 years in good health. Some clones in this sample may be carry-over from other donors' samples. Sequencing input: memory CD4+ T cells from PBMCs. Subset denoted: CD45RA-negative fraction. The rearrangement links TRBV11-1 to TRBJ2-3; 9 bases line up with TRBD2. The CDR3 sequence: CASSFLAGGTDTQYF. Here the CDR3 DNA reads TGTGCCAGCAGCTTCTTAGCGGGAGGCACAGATACGCAGTATTTT.